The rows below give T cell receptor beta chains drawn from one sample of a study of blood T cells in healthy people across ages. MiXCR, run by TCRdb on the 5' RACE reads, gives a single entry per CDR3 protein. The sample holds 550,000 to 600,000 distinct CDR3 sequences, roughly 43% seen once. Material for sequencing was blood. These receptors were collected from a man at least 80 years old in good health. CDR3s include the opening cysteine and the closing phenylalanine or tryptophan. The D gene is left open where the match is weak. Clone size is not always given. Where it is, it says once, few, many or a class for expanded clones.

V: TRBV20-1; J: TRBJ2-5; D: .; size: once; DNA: TGCAGTGCCCCTTTGGGGGCCCCAGAGACCCAGTACTTC; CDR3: CSAPLGAPETQYF
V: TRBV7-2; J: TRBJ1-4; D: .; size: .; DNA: TGTGCCAGCAGCTTAGAAGCGGGGAGGGATGAAAAACTGTTTTTT; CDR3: CASSLEAGRDEKLFF
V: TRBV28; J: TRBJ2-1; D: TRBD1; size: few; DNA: TGTGCCAGCAGACACCACGGGACAGGGGACAATGAGCAGTTCTTC; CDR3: CASRHHGTGDNEQFF
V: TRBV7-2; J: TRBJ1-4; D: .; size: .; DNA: TGTGCCAGCAGCGCCGGAGGGCAGGGTGAAAAACTGTTTTTT; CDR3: CASSAGGQGEKLFF
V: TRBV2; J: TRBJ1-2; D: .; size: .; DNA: TGTGCCACCCGGGATGGTTATGGCTACACCTTC; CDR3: CATRDGYGYTF
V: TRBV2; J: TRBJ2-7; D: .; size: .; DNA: TGTGCCAGCAGCAACCCCCCCATTAGATACGAGCAGTACTTC; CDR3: CASSNPPIRYEQYF
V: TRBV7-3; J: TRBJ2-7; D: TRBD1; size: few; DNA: TGTGCCAGCAGCTTTGAGGCAGGGGGTGTATACGAGCAGTACTTC; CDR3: CASSFEAGGVYEQYF
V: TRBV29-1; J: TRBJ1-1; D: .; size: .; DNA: TGCAGCGTTTCAGGGGTGGGTGACACTGAAGCTTTCTTT; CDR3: CSVSGVGDTEAFF
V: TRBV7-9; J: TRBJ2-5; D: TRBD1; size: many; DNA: TGTGCCAGCAGCTTAGGGACAGGGAAAGAGACCCAGTACTTC; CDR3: CASSLGTGKETQYF
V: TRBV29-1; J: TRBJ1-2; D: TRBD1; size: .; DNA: TGCAGCACAGACAGGGGGTACGACTATGGCTACACCTTC; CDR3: CSTDRGYDYGYTF